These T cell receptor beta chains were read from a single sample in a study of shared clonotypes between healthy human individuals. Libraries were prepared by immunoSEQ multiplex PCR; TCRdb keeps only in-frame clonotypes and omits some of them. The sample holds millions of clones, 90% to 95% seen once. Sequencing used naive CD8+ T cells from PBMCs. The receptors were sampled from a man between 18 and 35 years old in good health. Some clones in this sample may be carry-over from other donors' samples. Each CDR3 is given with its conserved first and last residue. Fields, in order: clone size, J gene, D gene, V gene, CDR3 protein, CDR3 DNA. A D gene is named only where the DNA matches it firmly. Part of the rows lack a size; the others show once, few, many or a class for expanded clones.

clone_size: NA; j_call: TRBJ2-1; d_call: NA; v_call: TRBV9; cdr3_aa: CASNTKGGGIYNEQFF; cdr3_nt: TGTGCCAGCAACACCAAGGGGGGCGGAATTTACAATGAGCAGTTCTTC
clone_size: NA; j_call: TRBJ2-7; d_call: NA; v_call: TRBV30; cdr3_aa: CAWRGDKERF; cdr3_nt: TGTGCCTGGAGAGGGGACAAGGAGCGCTTC
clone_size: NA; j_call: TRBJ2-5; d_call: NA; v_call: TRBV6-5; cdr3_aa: CASSYSVSGKETQYF; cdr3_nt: TGTGCCAGCAGTTACTCGGTATCAGGGAAGGAGACCCAGTACTTC
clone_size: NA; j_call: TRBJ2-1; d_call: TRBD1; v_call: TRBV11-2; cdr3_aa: CASSLKGGWDRKFF; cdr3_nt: TGTGCCAGCAGCTTAAAAGGAGGTTGGGACAGAAAGTTCTTC
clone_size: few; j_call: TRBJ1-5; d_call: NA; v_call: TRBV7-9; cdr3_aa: CASSLYNQPQHF; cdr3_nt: TGTGCCAGCAGCTTATACAATCAGCCCCAGCATTTT
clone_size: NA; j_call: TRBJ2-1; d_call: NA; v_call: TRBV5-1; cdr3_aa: CASSLGWGSNEQFF; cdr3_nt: TGCGCCAGCAGCTTGGGGTGGGGCTCCAATGAGCAGTTCTTC
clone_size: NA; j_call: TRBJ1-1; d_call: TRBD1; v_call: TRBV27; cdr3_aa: CASSFNRPHRGKQGRETEAFF; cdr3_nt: TGTGCCAGCAGTTTCAACCGGCCACATCGCGGTAAACAGGGGCGAGAGACTGAAGCTTTCTTT
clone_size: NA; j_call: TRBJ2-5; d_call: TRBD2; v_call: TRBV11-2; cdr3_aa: CASRRTSGSQETQYF; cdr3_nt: TGTGCCAGCAGGCGGACTAGCGGGAGCCAAGAGACCCAGTACTTC
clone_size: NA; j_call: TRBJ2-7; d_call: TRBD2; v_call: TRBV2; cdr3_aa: CASSSTGLASSYEQYF; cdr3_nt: TGTGCCAGCTCATCGACGGGACTAGCGAGCTCCTACGAGCAGTACTTC
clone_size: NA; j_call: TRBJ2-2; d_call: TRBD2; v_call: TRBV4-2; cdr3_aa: CASSPTSAGELFF; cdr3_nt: TGTGCCAGCAGCCCGACTAGCGCCGGGGAGCTGTTTTTT
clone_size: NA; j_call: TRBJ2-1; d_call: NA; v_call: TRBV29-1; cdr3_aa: CSVEWGGGEYNEQFF; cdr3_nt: TGCAGCGTTGAGTGGGGAGGCGGAGAATACAATGAGCAGTTCTTC
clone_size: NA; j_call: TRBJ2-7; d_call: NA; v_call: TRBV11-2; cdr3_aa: CASSLMVAPREQYF; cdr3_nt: TGTGCCAGCAGCTTAATGGTTGCGCCACGCGAGCAGTACTTC
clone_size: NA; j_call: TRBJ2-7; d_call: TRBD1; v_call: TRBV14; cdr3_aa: CASSPGQGFGEQYF; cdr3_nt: TGTGCCAGCAGCCCGGGACAGGGATTCGGTGAGCAGTACTTC
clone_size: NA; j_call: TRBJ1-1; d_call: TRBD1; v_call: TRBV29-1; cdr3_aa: CSVIQGADTEAFF; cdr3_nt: TGCAGCGTTATACAGGGGGCGGACACTGAAGCTTTCTTT
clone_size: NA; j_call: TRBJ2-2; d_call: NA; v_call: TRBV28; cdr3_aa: CASSRTQGFNTGELFF; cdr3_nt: TGTGCCAGCAGTAGAACTCAGGGGTTTAACACCGGGGAGCTGTTTTTT
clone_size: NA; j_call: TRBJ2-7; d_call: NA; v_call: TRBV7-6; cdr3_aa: CASSLTRWVHEQYF; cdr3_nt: TGTGCCAGCAGCTTAACTAGATGGGTGCACGAGCAGTACTTC
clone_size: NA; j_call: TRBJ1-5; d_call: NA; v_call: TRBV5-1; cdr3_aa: CASSLGTDGLALGNQPQHF; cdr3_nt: TGCGCCAGCAGCTTGGGCACGGACGGGTTAGCACTCGGCAATCAGCCCCAGCATTTT
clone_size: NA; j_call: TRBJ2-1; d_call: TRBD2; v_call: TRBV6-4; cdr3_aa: CASSLAGGPNEQFF; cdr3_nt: TGTGCCAGCAGTCTTGCGGGAGGGCCGAATGAGCAGTTCTTC
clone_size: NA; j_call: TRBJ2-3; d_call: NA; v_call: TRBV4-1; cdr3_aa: CASSLGLAVASTDTQYF; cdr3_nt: TGCGCCAGCAGCCTCGGGCTGGCGGTTGCTAGCACAGATACGCAGTATTTT
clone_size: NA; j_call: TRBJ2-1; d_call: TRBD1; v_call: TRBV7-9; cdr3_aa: CASSFNRGQGEQFF; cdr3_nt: TGTGCCAGCAGCTTTAACAGGGGGCAGGGTGAGCAGTTCTTC
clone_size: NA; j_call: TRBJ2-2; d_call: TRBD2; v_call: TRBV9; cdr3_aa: CASSVHILAGEGNPGELFF; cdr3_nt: TGTGCCAGCAGCGTGCATATCCTAGCGGGAGAGGGTAACCCCGGGGAGCTGTTTTTT
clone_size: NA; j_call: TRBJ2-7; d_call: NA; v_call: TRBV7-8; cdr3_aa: CASSLLTGHREQYF; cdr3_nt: TGTGCCAGCAGCTTGCTAACAGGGCACCGCGAGCAGTACTTC
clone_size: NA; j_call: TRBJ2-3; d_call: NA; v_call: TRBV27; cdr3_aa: CASSLTVTDTQYF; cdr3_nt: TGTGCCAGCAGTTTAACGGTCACAGATACGCAGTATTTT
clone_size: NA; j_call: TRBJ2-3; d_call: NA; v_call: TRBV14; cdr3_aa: CASSQGGASTDTQYF; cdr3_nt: TGTGCCAGCAGCCAAGGGGGCGCATCCACAGATACGCAGTATTTT
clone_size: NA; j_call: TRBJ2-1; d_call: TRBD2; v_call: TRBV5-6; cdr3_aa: CASSPGLASYNEQFF; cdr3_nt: TGTGCCAGTAGTCCGGGACTAGCGTCCTACAATGAGCAGTTCTTC
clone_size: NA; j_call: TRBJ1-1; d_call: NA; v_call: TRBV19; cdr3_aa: CASIPPLHSNTEAFF; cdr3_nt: TGTGCCAGTATCCCCCCTCTACATTCGAACACTGAAGCTTTCTTT
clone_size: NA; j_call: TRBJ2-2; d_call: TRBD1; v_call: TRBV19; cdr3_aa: CASLQGAGGELFF; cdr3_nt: TGTGCCAGCCTCCAGGGGGCTGGCGGGGAGCTGTTTTTT
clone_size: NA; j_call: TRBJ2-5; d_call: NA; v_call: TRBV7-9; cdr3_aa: CASSPPSGPPQETQYF; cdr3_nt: TGTGCCAGCAGCCCCCCCTCCGGGCCACCCCAAGAGACCCAGTACTTC
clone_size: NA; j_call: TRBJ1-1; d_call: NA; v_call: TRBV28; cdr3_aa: CASRPDGRMNTEAFF; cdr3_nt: TGTGCCAGCAGGCCAGACGGGAGGATGAACACTGAAGCTTTCTTT
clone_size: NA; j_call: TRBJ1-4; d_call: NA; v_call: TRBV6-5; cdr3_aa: CASGRALNEKLFF; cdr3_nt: TGTGCCAGCGGTCGGGCGTTAAATGAAAAACTGTTTTTT
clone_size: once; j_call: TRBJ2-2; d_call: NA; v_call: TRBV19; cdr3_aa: CASRSTVENTGELFF; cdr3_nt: TGTGCCAGTAGGTCGACAGTTGAGAACACCGGGGAGCTGTTTTTT
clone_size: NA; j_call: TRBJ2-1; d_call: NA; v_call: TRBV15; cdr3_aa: CATSVRAPTYEQFF; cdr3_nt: TGTGCCACCAGCGTCAGGGCTCCCACTTATGAGCAGTTCTTC
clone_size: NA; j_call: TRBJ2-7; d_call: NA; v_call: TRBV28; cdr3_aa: CASSLGQGPPYEQYF; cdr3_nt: TGTGCCAGCAGTTTGGGCCAGGGTCCCCCCTACGAGCAGTACTTC
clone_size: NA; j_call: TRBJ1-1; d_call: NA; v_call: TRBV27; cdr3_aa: CASRPLDTRRNAFF; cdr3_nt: TGTGCCAGCAGACCCCTCGACACCCGTAGAAACGCTTTCTTT